Listed below are T cell receptor beta chains from one sample, sequenced in a study of technical replicates of blood from several donors. The protocol was immunoSEQ multiplex PCR, while the TCRdb copy is restricted to in-frame clones and leaves out a portion. Of roughly 70,000 clones in the sample, 90% were seen once. Sequencing input: PBMCs. These receptors were collected from a human donor in good health. Some clones in this sample may be carry-over from other donors' samples. Both conserved end residues are part of each CDR3. Fields, in order: clone size, D gene, CDR3 length, J gene, V gene, CDR3 DNA, CDR3 protein. A D gene is named only where the DNA matches it firmly. Some rows mark clone size as missing; the rest say once, few, many or name a class of expanded clone.

. TRBD1 13 TRBJ2-5 TRBV5-5 TGTGCCAGCAGTCCGACAGGGTTGGAGACCCAGTACTTC CASSPTGLETQYF
. TRBD1 15 TRBJ2-1 TRBV27 TGTGCCAGCAGCCCGGGACAGGGGTTGCGGAATGAGCAGTTCTTC CASSPGQGLRNEQFF
. TRBD1 16 TRBJ1-3 TRBV5-4 TGTGCCAGCAGCTTGTCCGGGACAGGTTTTGGAAACACCATATATTTT CASSLSGTGFGNTIYF
. . 15 TRBJ2-7 TRBV6-1 TGTGCCAGCACCACCCTCGGGGGGCAAGCATACGAGCAGTACTTC CASTTLGGQAYEQYF
once TRBD1 14 TRBJ1-6 TRBV2 TGTGCCAGCGGCGGACAGGGAGTAGGGTCACCCCTCCACTTT CASGGQGVGSPLHF
. TRBD2 16 TRBJ2-7 TRBV7-2 TGTGCCAGCAGCTTAGCGATTAGCGGGAGAACGTACGAGCAGTACTTC CASSLAISGRTYEQYF
. TRBD2 16 TRBJ2-2 TRBV5-6 TGTGCCAGCAGCCCGGGACTAGCCGAGAACACCGGGGAGCTGTTTTTT CASSPGLAENTGELFF
. . 14 TRBJ1-1 TRBV18 TGTGCCAGCTCACCGGACAGAATGAACACTGAAGCTTTCTTT CASSPDRMNTEAFF
. . 16 TRBJ1-4 TRBV7-9 TGTGCCAGCAGCTTAGGGCCGACAGGTCTTAATGAAAAACTGTTTTTT CASSLGPTGLNEKLFF
once TRBD1 17 TRBJ1-2 TRBV19 TGTGCCAGTAGTATCTCCGCTCCGGGACAGATAAACTATGGCTACACCTTC CASSISAPGQINYGYTF
few TRBD1 13 TRBJ1-2 TRBV2 TGTGCCAGCAGAGGGACAGGAAACTATGGCTACACCTTC CASRGTGNYGYTF
. . 13 TRBJ1-1 TRBV18 TGTGCCAGCTCACCAGGATCAGAGGGTGAAGCTTTCTTT CASSPGSEGEAFF
. TRBD1 18 TRBJ2-7 TRBV14 TGTGCCAGCAGCTCCAACTTCGGACAGGGGGATAGGTCCTACGAGCAGTACTTC CASSSNFGQGDRSYEQYF
. . 15 TRBJ2-7 TRBV6-6 TGTGCCAGCAGGACTTCCGGATTTTTAGTACTCGAGCAGTACTTC CASRTSGFLVLEQYF
. . 16 TRBJ1-6 TRBV27 TGTGCCAGCAGTTTATATTATGGGGGCTCGGATTCACCCCTCCACTTT CASSLYYGGSDSPLHF
. . 14 TRBJ2-7 TRBV5-4 TGTGCCAGCAGTTCATTAACAGGGTTTCACGAGCAGTACTTC CASSSLTGFHEQYF
once . 14 TRBJ2-3 TRBV10-3 TGTGCCATCACATCGGGACTCAGCACAGATACGCAGTATTTT CAITSGLSTDTQYF
. . 13 TRBJ2-5 TRBV27 TGTGCCAGCAGTCTAAGCCACCGGGGGACCCAGTACTTC CASSLSHRGTQYF
. . 13 TRBJ1-6 TRBV30 TGTGCCGTCGGGGGGATGTATAATTCACCCCTCCACTTT CAVGGMYNSPLHF
. TRBD1 15 TRBJ1-2 TRBV19 TGTGCCAGTAGACCATCGACAGGGGAAGGCTATGGCTACACCTTC CASRPSTGEGYGYTF
. TRBD1 14 TRBJ2-3 TRBV7-2 TGTGCCAGCAGCCTAGGACAGGGGGCTGCCCAGCAGTATTTT CASSLGQGAAQQYF
. . 14 TRBJ1-1 TRBV7-2 TGTGCCAGCAGCCCCCCATACGGGAACACTGAAGCTTTCTTT CASSPPYGNTEAFF
few TRBD1 16 TRBJ2-7 TRBV5-1 TGCGCCAGCAGCTTGGCCGGGCGGGCAGGGGGCTACGAGCAGTACTTC CASSLAGRAGGYEQYF
. TRBD1 18 TRBJ2-4 TRBV4-3 TGCGCCAGCAGCCAAGACTTGGACAGGGTTTTAGCCAAAAACATTCAGTACTTC CASSQDLDRVLAKNIQYF
. . 16 TRBJ1-1 TRBV1 TGCACCAGCAGCCAAGAGGGGGGGAGAGAGAACACTGAAGCTTTCTTT CTSSQEGGRENTEAFF
. . 15 TRBJ1-5 TRBV30 TGTGCCTGGAGTCAGCGACCGGGACTCCCTCAGCCCCAGCATTTT CAWSQRPGLPQPQHF
. . 13 TRBJ1-2 TRBV19 TGTGCCAGTAGTATAGTATGGAGTCTAGGCTACACCTTC CASSIVWSLGYTF
few . 16 TRBJ2-7 TRBV4-3 TGCGCCAGCAGCCAAGATTTCCTCCCTCCCTCCTACGAGCAGTACTTC CASSQDFLPPSYEQYF